These 6 T cell receptor beta chains were sequenced from one sample in a study of T cell repertoires in cytomegalovirus infection. TCRdb processed the reads anew with MiXCR; each CDR3 protein has one entry. Here the sample spans more than 400,000 distinct CDR3 sequences, around a quarter being singletons. The sample comprised PBMCs. The source is a human donor in good health (CMV status not recorded). Some clones in this sample may be carry-over from other donors' samples.

This clonotype was detected only a few times. The genes are TRBV12-3 or TRBV12-4 and TRBJ2-2, with a possible D match to TRBD2 (5 bases). V was trimmed by 5 bases and J by 4 bases, leaving 11 bases between them. This CDR3 region has 14 residues. Written as DNA, the CDR3 is TGTGCCAGCAGTCCCGCGGGCGTCACCGGGGAGCTGTTTTTT. Translation gives CASSPAGVTGELFF.

This sequence joins TRBV20-1 and TRBJ2-1; TRBD1 might be the D (5 bases). Deletions cut 4 bases from V and 6 bases from J, with 13 bases between. The length of the CDR3 is 13 residues. Germline V gene data show CDR1 as DFQATT and CDR2 as SNEGSKA (reference sequence). As DNA, the CDR3 is TGCAGTGCTAACCCAGGGTCAAGCAATGAGCAGTTCTTC. Its translation: CSANPGSSNEQFF.

This clonotype has a handful of counts. V is TRBV12-3 or TRBV12-4 and J is TRBJ1-3; D is ambiguous. Trimming took off 3 bases at V and 4 bases at J, with 10 bases between the two ends. The CDR3 contains 14 residues. CDR3 in DNA: TGTGCCAGCAGTTTTGGGCCGCAAGGAAACACCATATATTTT. As protein: CASSFGPQGNTIYF.

The chain joins TRBV6-2 or TRBV6-3 to TRBJ1-5; the D gene is possibly TRBD1 (6 bases). The V end lost 2 bases, the J end lost 3 bases, and 17 bases lay between the germline ends. This CDR3 spans 17 amino acids. Looked up from germline, CDR1 is MNHEY and CDR2 is SVGEGT. The CDR3 nucleotides are TGTGCCAGCAGTTACCCCTCGACAGGCGCCCTCAATCAGCCCCAGCATTTT. Its protein is CASSYPSTGALNQPQHF.

This clonotype showed up just a few times. The CDR3 nucleotides read TGTGCCTGGAGATTCGGCGGGGACACTGAAGCTTTCTTT. This translates into CAWRFGGDTEAFF. This rearrangement joins TRBV30 to TRBJ1-1; no clear D gene. Germline loops: CDR1 GTSNPN, CDR2 SVGIG (reference sequence). This CDR3 contains 13 residues. Trimming removed 3 bases at V and 3 bases at J, with 11 bases between.

This clonotype has a handful of counts. This chain links TRBV20-1 with TRBJ1-1; 9 positions agree with TRBD1. The length of the CDR3 is 16 residues. From germline, CDR1 is DFQATT and CDR2 SNEGSKA (reference sequence). The ends lost 4 bases at V and 4 bases at J; junction bases unmatched: 13. The CDR3 protein is CSAKGQGLGHGTEAFF. Written as DNA, the CDR3 is TGCAGTGCTAAGGGACAGGGTCTCGGGCATGGCACTGAAGCTTTCTTT.